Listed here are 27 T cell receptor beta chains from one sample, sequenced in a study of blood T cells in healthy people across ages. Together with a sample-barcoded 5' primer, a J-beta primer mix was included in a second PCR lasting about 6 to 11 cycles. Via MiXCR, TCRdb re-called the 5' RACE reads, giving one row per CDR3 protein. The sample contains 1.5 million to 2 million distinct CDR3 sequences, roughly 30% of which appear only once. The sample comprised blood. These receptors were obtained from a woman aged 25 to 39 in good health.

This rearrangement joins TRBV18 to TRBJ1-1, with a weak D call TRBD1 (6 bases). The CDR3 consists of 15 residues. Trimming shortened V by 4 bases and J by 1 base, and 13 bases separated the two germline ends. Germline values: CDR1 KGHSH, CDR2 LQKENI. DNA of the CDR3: TGTGCCAGCTCACAAAACCCGACAGGGAACACTGAAGCTTTCTTT. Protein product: CASSQNPTGNTEAFF.

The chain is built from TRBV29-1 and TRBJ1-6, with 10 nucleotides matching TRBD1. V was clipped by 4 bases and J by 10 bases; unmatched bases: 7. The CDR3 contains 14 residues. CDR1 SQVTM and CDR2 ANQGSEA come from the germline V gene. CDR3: CSVAGDRGGSPLHF. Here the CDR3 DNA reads TGCAGCGTTGCTGGGGACAGGGGAGGATCACCCCTCCACTTT.

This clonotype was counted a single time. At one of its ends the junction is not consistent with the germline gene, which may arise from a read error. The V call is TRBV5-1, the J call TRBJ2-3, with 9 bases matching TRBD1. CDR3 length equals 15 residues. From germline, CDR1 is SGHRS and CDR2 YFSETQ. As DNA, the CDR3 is TGCGCCTGCAGCTTGGAACAGGGGGCCAGAGATACGCAGTATTTT. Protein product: CACSLEQGARDTQYF. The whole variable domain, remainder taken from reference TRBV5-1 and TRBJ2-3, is KAGVTQTPRYLIKTRGQQVTLSCSPISGHRSVSWYQQTPGQGLQFLFEYFSETQRNKGNFPGRFSGRQFSNSRSEMNVSTLELGDSALYLCACSLEQGARDTQYFGPGTRLTVL.

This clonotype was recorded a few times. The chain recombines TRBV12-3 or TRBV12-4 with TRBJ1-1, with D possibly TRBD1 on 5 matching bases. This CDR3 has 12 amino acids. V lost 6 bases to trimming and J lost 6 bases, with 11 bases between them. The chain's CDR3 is CASSPDISEAFF. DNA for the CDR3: TGTGCCAGCAGCCCGGACATATCTGAAGCTTTCTTT.

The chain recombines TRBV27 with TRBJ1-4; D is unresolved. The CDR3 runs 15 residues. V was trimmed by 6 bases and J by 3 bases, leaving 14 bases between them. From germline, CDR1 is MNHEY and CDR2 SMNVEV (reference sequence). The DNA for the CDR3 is TGTGCCAGCAGCCTAACGGGGTGGGCTAATGAAAAACTGTTTTTT. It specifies CASSLTGWANEKLFF. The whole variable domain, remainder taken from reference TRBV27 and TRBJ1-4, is EAQVTQNPRYLITVTGKKLTVTCSQNMNHEYMSWYRQDPGLGLRQIYYSMNVEVTDKGDVPEGYKVSRKEKRNFPLILESPSPNQTSLYFCASSLTGWANEKLFFGSGTQLSVL.

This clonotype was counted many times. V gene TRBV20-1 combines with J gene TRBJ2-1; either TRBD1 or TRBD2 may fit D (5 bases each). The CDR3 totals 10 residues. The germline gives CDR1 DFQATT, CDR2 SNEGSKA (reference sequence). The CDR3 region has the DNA TGCAGCGGTGAGAGGGGTGAGCAGTTCTTC. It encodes CSGERGEQFF.

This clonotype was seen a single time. For the CDR3, the DNA is TGTGCCAGCAGCCTCCCCGACAGGGCTTGGGGGGAGCAGTTCTTC. Protein: CASSLPDRAWGEQFF. The chain recombines TRBV13 with TRBJ2-1; 7 bases agree with TRBD1. Germline V gene data show CDR1 as PRHDT and CDR2 as FYEKMQ (reference sequence). The V and J ends lost 5 bases and 10 bases, in that order; junction bases with no gene match: 14. This CDR3 spans 15 amino acids.

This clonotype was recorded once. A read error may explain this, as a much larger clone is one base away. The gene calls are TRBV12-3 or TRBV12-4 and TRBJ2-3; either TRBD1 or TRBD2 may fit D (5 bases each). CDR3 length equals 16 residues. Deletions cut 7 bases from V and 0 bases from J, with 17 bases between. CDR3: CASNIPGTASTDTQYF. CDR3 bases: TGTGCCAGCAACATTCCCGGGACCGCCAGCACAGATACGCAGTATTTT.

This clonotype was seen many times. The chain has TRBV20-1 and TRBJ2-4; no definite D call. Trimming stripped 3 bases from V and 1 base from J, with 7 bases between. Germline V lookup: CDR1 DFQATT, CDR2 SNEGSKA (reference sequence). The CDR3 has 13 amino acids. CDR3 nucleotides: TGCAGTGCTAGTTATAGGGCCAAAAACATTCAGTACTTC. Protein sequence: CSASYRAKNIQYF.

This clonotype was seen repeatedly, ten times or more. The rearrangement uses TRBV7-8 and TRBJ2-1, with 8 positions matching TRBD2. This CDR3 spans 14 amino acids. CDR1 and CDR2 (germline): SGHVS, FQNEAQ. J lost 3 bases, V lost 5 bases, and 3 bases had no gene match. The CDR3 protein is CASSPGGVYNEQFF. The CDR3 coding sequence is TGTGCCAGCAGCCCGGGGGGGGTCTACAATGAGCAGTTCTTC.

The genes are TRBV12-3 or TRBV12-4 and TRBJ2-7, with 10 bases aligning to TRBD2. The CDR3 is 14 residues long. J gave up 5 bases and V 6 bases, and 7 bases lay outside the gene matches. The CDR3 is CASSDGTSGNEQYF. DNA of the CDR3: TGTGCCAGCAGCGATGGAACTAGCGGGAACGAGCAGTACTTC.

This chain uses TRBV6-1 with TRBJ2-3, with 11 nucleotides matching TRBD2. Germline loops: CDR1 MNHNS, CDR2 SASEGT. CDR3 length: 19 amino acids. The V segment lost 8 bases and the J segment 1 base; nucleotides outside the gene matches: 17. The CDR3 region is CASFWGLAEPLRGTDTQYF. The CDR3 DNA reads TGTGCCAGCTTCTGGGGACTAGCGGAGCCTCTACGGGGCACAGATACGCAGTATTTT.

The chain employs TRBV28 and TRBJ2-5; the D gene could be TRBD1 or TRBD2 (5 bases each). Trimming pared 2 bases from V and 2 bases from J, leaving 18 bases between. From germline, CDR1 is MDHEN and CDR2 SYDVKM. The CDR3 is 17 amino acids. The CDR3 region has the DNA TGTGCCAGCAGTTTAAACGGGGTGGGGCCGACACAAGAGACCCAGTACTTC. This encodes CASSLNGVGPTQETQYF. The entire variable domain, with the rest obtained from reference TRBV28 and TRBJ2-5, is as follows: DVKVTQSSRYLVKRTGEKVFLECVQDMDHENMFWYRQDPGLGLRLIYFSYDVKMKEKGDIPEGYSVSREKKERFSLILESASTNQTSMYLCASSLNGVGPTQETQYFGPGTRLLVL.

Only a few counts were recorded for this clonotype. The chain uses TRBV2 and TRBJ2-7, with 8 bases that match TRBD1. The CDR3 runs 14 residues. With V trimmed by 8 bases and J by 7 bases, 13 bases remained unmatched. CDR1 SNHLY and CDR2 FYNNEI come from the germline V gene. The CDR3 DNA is TGTGCCAGCCTTGAAGGGACAGGTCCCCGGGAGCAGTACTTC. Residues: CASLEGTGPREQYF.

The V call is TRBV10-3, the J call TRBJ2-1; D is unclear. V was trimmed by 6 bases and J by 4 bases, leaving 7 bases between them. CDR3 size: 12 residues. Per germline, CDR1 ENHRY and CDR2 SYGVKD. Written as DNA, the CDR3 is TGTGCCATCAGAGTAGGTTACAATGAGCAGTTCTTC. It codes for CAIRVGYNEQFF.

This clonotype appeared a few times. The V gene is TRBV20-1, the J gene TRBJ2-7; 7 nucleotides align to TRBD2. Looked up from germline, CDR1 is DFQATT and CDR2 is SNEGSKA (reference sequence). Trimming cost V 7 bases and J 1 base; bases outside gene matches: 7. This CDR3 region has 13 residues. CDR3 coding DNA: TGCAGTGTTGTCGGGGGGAGATCCTACGAGCAGTACTTC. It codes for CSVVGGRSYEQYF.

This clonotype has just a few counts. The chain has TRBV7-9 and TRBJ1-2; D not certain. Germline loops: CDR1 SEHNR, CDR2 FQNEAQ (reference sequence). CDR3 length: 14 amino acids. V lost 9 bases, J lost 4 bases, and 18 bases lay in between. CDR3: CASTIAGVTYGYTF. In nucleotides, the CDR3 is TGTGCCAGTACCATTGCGGGCGTTACCTATGGCTACACCTTC.

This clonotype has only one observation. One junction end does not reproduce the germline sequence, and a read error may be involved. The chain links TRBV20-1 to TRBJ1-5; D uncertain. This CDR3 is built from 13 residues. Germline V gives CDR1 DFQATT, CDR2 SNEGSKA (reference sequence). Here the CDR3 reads CSARDGRDQPRHF. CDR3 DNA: TGCAGTGCTAGAGATGGGAGGGATCAGCCCCGGCATTTT.

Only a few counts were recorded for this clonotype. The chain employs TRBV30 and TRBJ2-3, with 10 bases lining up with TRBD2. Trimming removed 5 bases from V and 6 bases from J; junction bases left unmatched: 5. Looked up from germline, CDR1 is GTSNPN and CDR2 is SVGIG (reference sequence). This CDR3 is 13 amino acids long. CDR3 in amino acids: CAWERGGEDTQYF. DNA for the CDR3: TGTGCCTGGGAGCGGGGGGGGGAGGATACGCAGTATTTT. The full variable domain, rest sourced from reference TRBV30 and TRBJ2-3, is SQTIHQWPATLVQPVGSPLSLECTVEGTSNPNLYWYRQAAGRGLQLLFYSVGIGQISSEVPQNLSASRPQDRQFILSSKKLLLSDSGFYLCAWERGGEDTQYFGPGTRLTVL.

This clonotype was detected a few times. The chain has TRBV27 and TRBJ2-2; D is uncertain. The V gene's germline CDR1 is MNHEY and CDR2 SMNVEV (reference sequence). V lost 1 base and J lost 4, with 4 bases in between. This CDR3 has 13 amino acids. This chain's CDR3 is CASSLWSTGELFF. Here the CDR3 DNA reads TGTGCCAGCAGTTTATGGTCCACCGGGGAGCTGTTTTTT.

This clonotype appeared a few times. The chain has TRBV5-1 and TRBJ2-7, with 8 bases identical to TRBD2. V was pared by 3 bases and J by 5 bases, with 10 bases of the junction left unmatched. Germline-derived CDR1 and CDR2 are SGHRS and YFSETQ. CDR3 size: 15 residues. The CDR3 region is CASSSTSGSLHEQYF. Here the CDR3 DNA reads TGCGCCAGCAGCTCAACCAGCGGGAGTCTCCACGAGCAGTACTTC.

CDR3 region: CASSFGQGSDEQFF. As DNA, the CDR3 is TGTGCCAGCAGTTTTGGTCAGGGCAGCGATGAGCAGTTCTTC. The chain employs TRBV12-3 or TRBV12-4 and TRBJ2-1; a possible D gene is TRBD1 (5 bases). Deletions cut 3 bases from V and 8 bases from J, with 14 bases between. The CDR3 extends over 14 amino acids.

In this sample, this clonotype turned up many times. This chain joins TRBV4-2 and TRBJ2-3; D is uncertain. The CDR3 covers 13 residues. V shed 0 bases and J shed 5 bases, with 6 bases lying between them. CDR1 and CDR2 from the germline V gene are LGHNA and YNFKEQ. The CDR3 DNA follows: TGTGCCAGCAGCCAAGACCCTAGAGATACGCAGTATTTT. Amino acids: CASSQDPRDTQYF.

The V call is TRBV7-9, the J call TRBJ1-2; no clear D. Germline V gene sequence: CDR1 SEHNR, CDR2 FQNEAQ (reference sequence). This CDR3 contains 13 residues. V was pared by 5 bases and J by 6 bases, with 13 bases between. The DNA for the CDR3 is TGTGCCAGCAGCCCCGGGTTTTTGGATGGCTACACCTTC. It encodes CASSPGFLDGYTF.

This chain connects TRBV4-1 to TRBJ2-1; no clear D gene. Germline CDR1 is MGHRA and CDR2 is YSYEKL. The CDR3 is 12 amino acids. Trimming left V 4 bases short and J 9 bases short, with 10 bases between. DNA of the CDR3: TGCGCCAGCAGCCTTATTATTGGTGAGCAGTTCTTC. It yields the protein CASSLIIGEQFF.

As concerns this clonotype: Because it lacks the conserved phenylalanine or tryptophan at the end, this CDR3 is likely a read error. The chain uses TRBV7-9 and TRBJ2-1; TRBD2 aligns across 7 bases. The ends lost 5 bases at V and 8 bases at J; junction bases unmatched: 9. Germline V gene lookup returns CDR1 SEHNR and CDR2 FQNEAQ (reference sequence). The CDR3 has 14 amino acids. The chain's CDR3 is CASSPRLAVDEQFV. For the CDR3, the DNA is TGTGCCAGCAGCCCGCGACTAGCCGTGGATGAGCAGTTCGTC.

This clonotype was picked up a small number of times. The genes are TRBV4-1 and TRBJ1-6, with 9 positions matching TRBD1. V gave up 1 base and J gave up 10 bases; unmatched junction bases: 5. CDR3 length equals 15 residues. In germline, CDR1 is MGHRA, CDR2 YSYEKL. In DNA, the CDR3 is TGCGCCAGCAGCCAAGTTGGGACAGGGAAGTCACCCCTCCACTTT. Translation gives CASSQVGTGKSPLHF.